Sequencing of this T cell receptor (beta chain) was carried out in a study of immune cell composition in non-small cell lung cancer (dated by TCRdb to about 2017). With regard to the full study: Histologic subtype was assigned using H&E plus p63, CK5, Napsin A and TTF-1 immunohistochemistry, mainly lung adenocarcinoma or squamous cell carcinoma. Using Adaptive Biotechnologies, the researchers ran TCR-beta sequencing on 34 paired NSCLC tumour and non-adjacent lung specimens, along with approximately 24 tumour-only specimens. Supplementary cohort #1 consisted of more than 8 lung adenocarcinoma cases with paired tumour/lung TCR-beta sequencing and with TIL populations generated to assess tumour reactivity. Several tumour specimens with TCR-beta data were of rare histological subtypes and were excluded from the subtype comparisons.

This clone has just one count. Its antigen specificity is not known. Base qualities are not recorded, but no much larger clone differs from it by a single base. Study-wide findings and limitations: No significant correlation was found between smoking pack-years and tumour TCR-beta clonality. In 10 adenocarcinoma cases, maximal tumour-associated clone frequency correlated strongly with TIL tumour reactivity, whereas overall clonality did not. The reactivity cohort was only approximately 11 cases, and tumour-reactive clones were not shown to share sequences with the dominant in vivo tumour-associated clones. Top 10 clone scores and productive clonality were significantly higher in lung squamous cell carcinoma than in lung adenocarcinoma tumours. Tumour-associated clones >0.5% were found in nearly half of NSCLC cases, namely in about 30% of adenocarcinomas versus 70% to 80% of squamous carcinomas.

Genomic DNA was extracted with the QIAamp DNA kit from frozen aliquots of unsorted single-cell suspensions. The tumour samples consisted of surgically resected non-small cell lung cancer tissue. Tissues were received within 2 hours of resection and were immediately processed into single-cell suspensions. Tissue was broken up mechanically, digested enzymatically with DNase I, collagenase I and hyaluronidase for around 30 minutes at 37 degrees C, and then filtered and RBC-lysed. TCR-beta CDR3 regions were amplified from genomic DNA by a two-step multiplex PCR, with the second step adding Illumina-compatible adaptors. As a commercial immunoSEQ service, TCR-beta immunosequencing was carried out on an Illumina platform. The authors' analysis ran thus. Repertoires were described by productive clonality and by Top 10 Clones, which is the percentage of T-cell templates coming from the ten most frequent sequences. Values for productive clonality spanned 0 to 1, where a value of 1 indicated a monoclonal population. Tumour-associated clones were defined as sequences comprising at least 0.1% of tumour T-cell templates but absent from matched non-adjacent lung, identified via log10 scatter plots. Analyses were done in GraphPad Prism7 and R, with Student's t-tests for two-group comparisons, ANOVA for stages, and linear regression for relationships. TCRdb carries this immuneACCESS record with in-frame sequences only. Its versions omit some clonotypes, under half of them owing to an unresolved V gene in the studies checked, with the rest unexplained. The V and J calls and the clone size are those of that table, but D and trimming were determined from the DNA. The sample contains about 2,300 clones, 82% of them found a single time. 38% of the sample is taken by the ten largest.

The germline V gene sets CDR1 to SGHVS and CDR2 to FQNEAQ. The CDR3 sequence holds 15 residues, the cysteine and phenylalanine included. Of all the DNA, just the CDR3 is kept, 45 bases in frame from base 1. Relative to germline, V is missing 1 base and J is missing 6 bases, with 5 bases of the junction outside any gene match. The sample consisted of lung tumor tissue. The receptor comes from a human donor with non-small cell lung cancer. The sequence is built from TRBV7-8 and TRBJ2-2, with 7 bases aligning to TRBD1. The DNA is as follows: TGTGCCAGCAGCTTAGACAGGACAGGAGCCGGGGAGCTGTTTTTT. The resulting protein is CASSLDRTGAGELFF.